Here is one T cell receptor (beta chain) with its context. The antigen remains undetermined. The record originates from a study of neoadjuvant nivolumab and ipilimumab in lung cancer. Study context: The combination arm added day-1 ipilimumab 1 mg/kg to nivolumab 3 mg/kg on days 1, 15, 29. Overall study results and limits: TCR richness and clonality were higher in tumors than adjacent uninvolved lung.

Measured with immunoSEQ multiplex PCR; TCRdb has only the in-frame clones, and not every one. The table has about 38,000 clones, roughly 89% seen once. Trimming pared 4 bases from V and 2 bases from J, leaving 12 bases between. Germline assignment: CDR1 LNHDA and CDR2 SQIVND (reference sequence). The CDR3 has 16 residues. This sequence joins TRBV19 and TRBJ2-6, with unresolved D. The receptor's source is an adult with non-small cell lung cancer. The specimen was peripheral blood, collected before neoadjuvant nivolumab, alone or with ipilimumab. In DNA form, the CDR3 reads TGTGCCAGTAGTAGGCCCGAGGCGCCTGGGGCCAACGTCCTGACTTTC. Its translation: CASSRPEAPGANVLTF.